This paragraph covers one T cell receptor (beta chain) sequence. This record comes from a study of T cell changes during pregnancy in multiple sclerosis. TCRdb's table, derived via immunoSEQ multiplex PCR, lists solely in-frame clones and lacks some. The sample lists around 100,000 clones; around nine tenths were seen once. V was clipped by 1 base and J by 1 base, with 11 bases between them. Germline V CDR1 and CDR2: SGHRS, YFSETQ. The CDR3 sequence is 16 residues long. The rearrangement joins TRBV5-1 to TRBJ2-2; the D is unclear. Sample: peripheral blood, taken after pregnancy. The origin of this receptor is a female donor with multiple sclerosis, enrolled in a pregnancy study. The CDR3 loop reads CASSLLETGNTGELFF. CDR3 DNA: TGCGCCAGCAGCTTGTTGGAAACGGGGAACACCGGGGAGCTGTTTTTT.